The source of this T cell receptor (beta chain) is a study of T cells in Graves' hyperthyroidism and ophthalmopathy. Study-wide findings and caveats: From stable hyperthyroidism, ophthalmopathy was set apart by a 13 V-J model. Blood samples included most of the expanded thyroid clonotypes exceeding 0.001.

Hyperthyroidism patients were newly diagnosed, had disease duration under 2 months, and were aged 18 to 65 years. Diagnostic assessment was based on clinical symptoms, serum thyroxine and TRAb, thyroid ultrasound and orbital computed tomography. As for this clonotype: The antigen remains undetermined. A much larger clone differs by one base, so this may be a read error.

V dropped 6 bases and J dropped 0 bases, with 17 bases sitting between them. Germline V lookup: CDR1 SEHNR, CDR2 FQNEAQ (reference sequence). The CDR3 is 17 residues long. RNA transcripts provided the source from which TCR beta CDR3 regions were amplified. The TCR CDR3 first-round RT-PCR relied on the HTBI primer set. One entry per CDR3 protein, called by TCRdb with MiXCR from the multiplex PCR reads. The data contain hundreds of thousands of distinct CDR3 sequences, 35% of them singletons. This clonotype was sampled from a woman in her forties with Graves' hyperthyroidism. The sample taken for sequencing was blood. This chain uses TRBV7-9 with TRBJ1-4; D remains unclear. CDR3 nucleotides: TGTGCCAGCAGTTTCCCTTTCGTCCGGACAACTAATGAAAAACTGTTTTTT. Translated, it gives CASSFPFVRTTNEKLFF.